Reported below is one T cell receptor (beta chain). The sample comes from a study of blood T cell repertoires in COVID-19. Study details: Sample material is recorded as cDNA or gDNA derived from T cells, B-cell-depleted T cells, or PBMCs.

CDR3 size: 16 residues. The germline V and J ends were trimmed by 6 bases and 5 bases, with 19 bases remaining between them. The germline CDR1 and CDR2 sequences are KGHDR and SFDVKD. Per the original methods: By means of reference gene primer amplification, nucleated cell counts were estimated. Clones were read by immunoSEQ multiplex PCR, and TCRdb kept only the in-frame ones, dropping some. The V and J calls and clone size come from that table; D and trimming were worked out from the DNA. The sample lists roughly 190,000 clones; approximately 90% were seen once. Sequencing was performed on peripheral blood. This TCR came from a man in his sixties with active or convalescent COVID-19. V and J are TRBV24-1 and TRBJ1-5; maybe TRBD1 (5 bases). The CDR3 reads CATSSSSGRDDQPQHF. CDR3 in DNA: TGTGCCACCAGTAGTTCGTCGGGGAGGGACGATCAGCCCCAGCATTTT.